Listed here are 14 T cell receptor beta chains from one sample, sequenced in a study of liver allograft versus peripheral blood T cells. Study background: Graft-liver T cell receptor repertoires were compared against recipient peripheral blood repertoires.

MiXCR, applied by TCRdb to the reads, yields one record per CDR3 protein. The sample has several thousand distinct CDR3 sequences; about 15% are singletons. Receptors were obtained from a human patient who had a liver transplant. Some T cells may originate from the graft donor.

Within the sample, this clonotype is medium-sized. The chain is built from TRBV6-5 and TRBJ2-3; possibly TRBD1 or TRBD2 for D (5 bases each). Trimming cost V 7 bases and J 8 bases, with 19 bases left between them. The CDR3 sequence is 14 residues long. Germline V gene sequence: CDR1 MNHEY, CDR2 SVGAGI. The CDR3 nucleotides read TGTGCCAGCACATCGGACGGGACGGTGGGTACGCAGTATTTT. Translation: CASTSDGTVGTQYF.

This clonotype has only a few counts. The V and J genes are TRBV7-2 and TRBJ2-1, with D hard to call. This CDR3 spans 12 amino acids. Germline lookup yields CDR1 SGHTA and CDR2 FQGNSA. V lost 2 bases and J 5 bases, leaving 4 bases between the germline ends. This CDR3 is CASSLPNNEQFF. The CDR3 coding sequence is TGTGCCAGCAGCTTACCGAACAATGAGCAGTTCTTC.

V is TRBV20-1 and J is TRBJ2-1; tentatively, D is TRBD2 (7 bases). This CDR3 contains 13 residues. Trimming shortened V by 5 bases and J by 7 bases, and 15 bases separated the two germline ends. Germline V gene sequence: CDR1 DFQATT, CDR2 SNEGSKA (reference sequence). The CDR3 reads CSARLGGLNEQFF. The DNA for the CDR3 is TGCAGTGCTCGGCTGGGGGGGCTAAATGAGCAGTTCTTC.

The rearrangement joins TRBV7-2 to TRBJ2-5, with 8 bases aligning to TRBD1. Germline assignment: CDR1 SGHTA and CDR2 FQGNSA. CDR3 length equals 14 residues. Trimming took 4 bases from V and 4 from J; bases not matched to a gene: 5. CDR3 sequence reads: CASSSGGRPETQYF. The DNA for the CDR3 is TGTGCCAGCAGCTCAGGGGGCCGTCCAGAGACCCAGTACTTC.

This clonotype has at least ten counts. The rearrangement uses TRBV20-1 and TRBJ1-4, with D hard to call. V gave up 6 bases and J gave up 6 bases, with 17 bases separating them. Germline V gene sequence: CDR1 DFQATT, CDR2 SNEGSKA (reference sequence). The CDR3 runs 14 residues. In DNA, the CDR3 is TGCAGTGCCAGGCCCCAGAGTTCGGATGAAAAACTGTTTTTT. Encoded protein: CSARPQSSDEKLFF.

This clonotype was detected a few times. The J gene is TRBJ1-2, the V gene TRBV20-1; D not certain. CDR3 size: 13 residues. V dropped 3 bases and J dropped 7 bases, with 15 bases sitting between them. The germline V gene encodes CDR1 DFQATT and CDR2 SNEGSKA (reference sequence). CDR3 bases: TGCAGTGCTAGTTTTTTAGGGTGGCGTGGCTACACCTTC. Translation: CSASFLGWRGYTF.

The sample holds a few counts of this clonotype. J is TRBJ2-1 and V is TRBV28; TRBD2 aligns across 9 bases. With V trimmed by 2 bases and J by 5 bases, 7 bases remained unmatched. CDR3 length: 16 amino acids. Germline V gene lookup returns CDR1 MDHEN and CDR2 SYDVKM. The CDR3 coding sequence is TGTGCCAGCAGTTTACTAAGCGGGGGGCTCAACAATGAGCAGTTCTTC. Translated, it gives CASSLLSGGLNNEQFF.

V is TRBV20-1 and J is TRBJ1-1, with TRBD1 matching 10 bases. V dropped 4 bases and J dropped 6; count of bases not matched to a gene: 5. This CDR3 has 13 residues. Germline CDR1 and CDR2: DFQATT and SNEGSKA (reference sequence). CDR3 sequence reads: CSATRDRGAEAFF. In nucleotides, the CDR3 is TGCAGTGCTACCCGGGACAGGGGAGCTGAAGCTTTCTTT.

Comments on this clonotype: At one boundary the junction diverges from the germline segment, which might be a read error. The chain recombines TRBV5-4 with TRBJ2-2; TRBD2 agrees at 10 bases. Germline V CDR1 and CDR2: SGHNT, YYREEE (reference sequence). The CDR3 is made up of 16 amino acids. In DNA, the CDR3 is TGTGTCAGCAGCGTAGGACTAGCGGTTAACACCGGGGAGCTGTTTTTT. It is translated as CVSSVGLAVNTGELFF.

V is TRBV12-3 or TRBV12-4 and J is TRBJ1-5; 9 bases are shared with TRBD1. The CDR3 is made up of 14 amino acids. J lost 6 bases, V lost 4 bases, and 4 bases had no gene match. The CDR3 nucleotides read TGTGCCAGCAGTTCTACAGGGGGCAGTCAGCCCCAGCATTTT. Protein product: CASSSTGGSQPQHF.

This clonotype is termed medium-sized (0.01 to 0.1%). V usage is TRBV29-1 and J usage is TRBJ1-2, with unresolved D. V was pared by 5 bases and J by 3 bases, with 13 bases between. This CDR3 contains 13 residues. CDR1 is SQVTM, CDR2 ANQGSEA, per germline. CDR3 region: CSVSKGSDYGYTF. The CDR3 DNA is TGCAGCGTTAGTAAGGGTAGTGACTATGGCTACACCTTC.

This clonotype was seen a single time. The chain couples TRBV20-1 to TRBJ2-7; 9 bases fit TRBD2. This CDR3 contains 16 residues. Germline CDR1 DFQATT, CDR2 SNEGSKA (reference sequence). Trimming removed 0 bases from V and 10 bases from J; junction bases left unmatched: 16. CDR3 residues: CSARDGREGLRGDQYF. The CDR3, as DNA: TGCAGTGCTAGAGATGGGCGGGAGGGCCTACGGGGCGATCAGTACTTC.

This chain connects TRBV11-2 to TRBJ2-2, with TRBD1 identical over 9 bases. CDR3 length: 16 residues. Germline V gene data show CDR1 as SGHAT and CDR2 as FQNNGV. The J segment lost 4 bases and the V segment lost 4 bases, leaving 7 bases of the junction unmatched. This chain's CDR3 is CASSSRDRVGTGELFF. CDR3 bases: TGTGCCAGCAGCTCACGGGACAGGGTGGGCACCGGGGAGCTGTTTTTT.

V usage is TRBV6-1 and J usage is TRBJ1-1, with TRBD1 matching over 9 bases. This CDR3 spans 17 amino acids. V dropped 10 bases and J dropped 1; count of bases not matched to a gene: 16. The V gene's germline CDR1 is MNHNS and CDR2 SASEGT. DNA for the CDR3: TGTGCCACCCAGGCCCCGACAGGGGGAATCTCGAACACTGAAGCTTTCTTT. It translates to CATQAPTGGISNTEAFF.